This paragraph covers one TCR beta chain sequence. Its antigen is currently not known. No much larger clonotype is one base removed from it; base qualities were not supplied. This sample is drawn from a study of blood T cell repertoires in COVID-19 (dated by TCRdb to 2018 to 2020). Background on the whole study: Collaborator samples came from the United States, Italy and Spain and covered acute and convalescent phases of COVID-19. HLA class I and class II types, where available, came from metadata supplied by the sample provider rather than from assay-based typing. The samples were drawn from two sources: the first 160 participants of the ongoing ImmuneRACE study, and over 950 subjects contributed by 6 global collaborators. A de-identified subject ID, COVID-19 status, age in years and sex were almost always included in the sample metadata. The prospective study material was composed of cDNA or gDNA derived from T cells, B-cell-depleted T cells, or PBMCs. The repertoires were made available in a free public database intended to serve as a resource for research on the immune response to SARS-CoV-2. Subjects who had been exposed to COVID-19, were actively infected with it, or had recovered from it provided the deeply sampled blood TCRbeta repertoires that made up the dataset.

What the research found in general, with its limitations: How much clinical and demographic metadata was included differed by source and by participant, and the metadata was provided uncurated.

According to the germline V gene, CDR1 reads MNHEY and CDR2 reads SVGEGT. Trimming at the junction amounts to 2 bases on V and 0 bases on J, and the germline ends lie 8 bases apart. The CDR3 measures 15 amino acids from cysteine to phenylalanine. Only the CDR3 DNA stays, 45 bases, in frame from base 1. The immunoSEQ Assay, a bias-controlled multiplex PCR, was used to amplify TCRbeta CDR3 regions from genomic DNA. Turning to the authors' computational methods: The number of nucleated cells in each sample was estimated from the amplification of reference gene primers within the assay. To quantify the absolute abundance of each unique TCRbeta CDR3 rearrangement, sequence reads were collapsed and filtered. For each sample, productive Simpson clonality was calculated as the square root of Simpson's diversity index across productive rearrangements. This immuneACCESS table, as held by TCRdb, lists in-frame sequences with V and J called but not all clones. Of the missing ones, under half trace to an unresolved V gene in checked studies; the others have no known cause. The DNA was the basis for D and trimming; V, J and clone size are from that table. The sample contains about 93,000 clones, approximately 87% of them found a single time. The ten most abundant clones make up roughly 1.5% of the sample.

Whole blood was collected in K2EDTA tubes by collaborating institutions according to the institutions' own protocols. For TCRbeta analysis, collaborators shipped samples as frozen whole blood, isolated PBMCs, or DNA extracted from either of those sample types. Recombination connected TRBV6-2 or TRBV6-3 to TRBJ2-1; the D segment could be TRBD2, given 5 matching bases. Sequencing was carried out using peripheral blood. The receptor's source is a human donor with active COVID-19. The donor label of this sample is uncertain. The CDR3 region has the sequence CASSYPGSSYNEQFF. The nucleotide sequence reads TGTGCCAGCAGTTACCCGGGAAGCTCCTACAATGAGCAGTTCTTC.